Listed here are 10 T cell receptor beta chains from one sample, sequenced in a study of control samples from healthy donors and cancer patients. Method: immunoSEQ multiplex PCR; TCRdb's copy keeps in-frame clones and lacks some. The sample includes around 75,000 clones, roughly 84% of them seen just once. Specimen: blood. These receptors were taken from a man aged 45-60 years in good health.

The V gene is TRBV7-2, the J gene TRBJ2-1; tentative D call: TRBD2 (5 bases). The CDR3 is made up of 12 amino acids. Germline V CDR1 and CDR2: SGHTA, FQGNSA. V was clipped by 4 bases and J by 10 bases, with 11 bases between them. The CDR3 DNA reads TGTGCCAGCAGCTCCTTACTAGGAGAGCAGTTCTTC. It specifies CASSSLLGEQFF.

The chain links TRBV7-2 to TRBJ2-3; 7 nucleotides align to TRBD2. V was pared by 7 bases and J by 3 bases, with 4 bases of the junction left unmatched. The germline gives CDR1 SGHTA, CDR2 FQGNSA. The CDR3 spans 13 residues. CDR3 nucleotide sequence: TGTGCCAGCACCCGGGGGGATACAGATACGCAGTATTTT. Its protein product is CASTRGDTDTQYF. Complete variable domain (other parts from reference TRBV7-2 and TRBJ2-3): GAGVSQSPSNKVTEKGKDVELRCDPISGHTALYWYRQSLGQGLEFLIYFQGNSAPDKSGLPSDRFSAERTGGSVSTLTIQRTQQEDSAVYLCASTRGDTDTQYFGPGTRLTVL.

The chain recombines TRBV7-3 with TRBJ1-1, with TRBD1 identical over 9 bases. Germline V gene sequence: CDR1 SGHTA, CDR2 FQGTGA. CDR3 length: 16 residues. V was clipped by 1 base and J by 5 bases; unmatched bases: 8. The chain's CDR3 is CASSLRSQGASTEAFF. CDR3 DNA: TGTGCCAGCAGCTTAAGGTCACAGGGGGCGAGTACTGAAGCTTTCTTT.

The V and J genes are TRBV11-2 and TRBJ2-7, with D possibly being TRBD2 (5 bases). V was shortened by 2 bases and J by 6 bases, with 14 bases between the two germline ends. Germline V gives CDR1 SGHAT, CDR2 FQNNGV. The CDR3 is 14 amino acids. CDR3 bases: TGTGCCAGCAGCTTACTAGCAGACCAAGGCGAGCAGTACTTC. It translates to CASSLLADQGEQYF.

The rearrangement uses TRBV7-9 and TRBJ1-1, with unresolved D. CDR3 length equals 12 residues. The germline V gene encodes CDR1 SEHNR and CDR2 FQNEAQ (reference sequence). V was trimmed by 1 base and J by 4 bases, leaving 4 bases between them. The CDR3 spells CASSLVLTEAFF. For the CDR3, the DNA is TGTGCCAGCAGCTTAGTTCTCACTGAAGCTTTCTTT.

The chain joins TRBV4-3 to TRBJ2-7; TRBD1 matches at 7 bases. Germline assignment: CDR1 LGHNA and CDR2 YSLEER. This CDR3 region has 15 residues. The V and J ends lost 0 bases and 4 bases, in that order; junction bases with no gene match: 6. This chain's CDR3 is CASSQDLGQTYEQYF. The CDR3 DNA reads TGCGCCAGCAGCCAAGATTTGGGACAGACTTACGAGCAGTACTTC.

This rearrangement joins TRBV12-3 or TRBV12-4 to TRBJ1-5; D ambiguous. The CDR3 has 13 residues. V lost 1 base to trimming and J lost 4 bases, with 5 bases between them. DNA of the CDR3: TGTGCCAGCAGTTTAGGATTGAATCAGCCCCAGCATTTT. Translated: CASSLGLNQPQHF.

The chain employs TRBV5-1 and TRBJ2-5; 7 bases fit TRBD1. The CDR3 spans 13 residues. Germline CDR1 and CDR2: SGHRS and YFSETQ. After removal of 0 bases from V and 9 bases from J, the junction contained 5 bases not matched to a gene. CDR3 sequence (DNA): TGCGCCAGCAGCTTGGAGGGGGCTACGGCCCAGTACTTC. It yields the protein CASSLEGATAQYF.

The rearrangement uses TRBV9 and TRBJ2-5; maybe TRBD1 (6 bases). Germline loops: CDR1 SGDLS, CDR2 YYNGEE. The V and J ends lost 1 base and 10 bases respectively, with 17 bases between them. This CDR3 has 14 residues. This CDR3 reads CASSVNPKTGSQYF. CDR3 coding DNA: TGTGCCAGCAGCGTAAATCCAAAAACAGGGAGCCAGTACTTC.

This chain links TRBV24-1 with TRBJ1-5, with TRBD1 matching 9 bases. The germline gives CDR1 KGHDR, CDR2 SFDVKD. The CDR3 extends over 16 amino acids. J was trimmed by 7 bases and V by 4 bases; bases with no gene match: 10. CDR3 loop: CATSDSGTGKNQPQHF. DNA of the CDR3: TGTGCCACCAGTGACTCCGGGACAGGGAAAAACCAGCCCCAGCATTTT.